Presented here are 10 T cell receptor beta chains from one specimen sequenced in a study of blood T cell repertoires in COVID-19 (dated by TCRdb to the early 2020s). Libraries were built with the immunoSEQ multiplex PCR assay. What TCRdb holds here is the immuneACCESS table cut down to in-frame rearrangements. Part of the clones is not present; checked against another copy, under half of the missing clones reflect an unresolved V gene, and the others are unexplained. Here the sample has about 380,000 clones; around 89% occur a single time. The biggest ten clones account for roughly 1.2% of the sample. The specimen sequenced was PBMCs or T cells enriched from blood (not recorded which). The receptors shown here come from a woman under 30 who had recovered from COVID-19.

The V call is TRBV4-1, the J call TRBJ2-7; D possibly corresponds to TRBD2 (5 bases). V lost 4 bases, J lost 4 bases, and 14 bases lay in between. This CDR3 contains 14 residues. Germline V gene sequence: CDR1 MGHRA, CDR2 YSYEKL. CDR3 sequence reads: CASSPMITGYEQYF. The CDR3, as DNA: TGCGCCAGCAGCCCTATGATCACGGGGTACGAGCAGTACTTC.

The chain joins TRBV19 to TRBJ2-7; D not certain. This CDR3 is built from 14 residues. V shed 6 bases and J shed 0 bases, with 12 bases lying between them. The germline CDR1 and CDR2 sequences are LNHDA and SQIVND (reference sequence). The CDR3: CASSKMASSYEQYF. CDR3 nucleotide sequence: TGTGCCAGTAGCAAAATGGCCAGCTCCTACGAGCAGTACTTC.

The gene calls are TRBV18 and TRBJ1-1, with D tentatively TRBD1 (6 bases). CDR3 length equals 15 residues. Germline CDR1 reads KGHSH; CDR2 reads LQKENI. V lost 2 bases to trimming and J lost 2 bases, with 12 bases between them. In nucleotides, the CDR3 is TGTGCCAGCTCACCAGCAGGGGCCCTCAACACTGAAGCTTTCTTT. Protein sequence: CASSPAGALNTEAFF. Full variable domain (rest looked up from reference TRBV18 and TRBJ1-1): NAGVMQNPRHLVRRRGQEARLRCSPMKGHSHVYWYRQLPEEGLKFMVYLQKENIIDESGMPKERFSAEFPKEGPSILRIQQVVRGDSAAYFCASSPAGALNTEAFFGQGTRLTVV.

The genes are TRBV9 and TRBJ1-5; 8 bases match TRBD1. Germline assignment: CDR1 SGDLS and CDR2 YYNGEE. The J segment lost 2 bases and the V segment lost 0 bases, leaving 4 bases of the junction unmatched. This CDR3 spans 16 amino acids. The CDR3 loop is CASSVGQGAGNQPQHF. In DNA, the CDR3 is TGTGCCAGCAGCGTAGGTCAGGGGGCAGGCAATCAGCCCCAGCATTTT.

This clone came up a few times. Other DNA sequences in the same sample also yield this CDR3. The rearrangement uses TRBV10-3 and TRBJ2-7, with TRBD2 matching 7 bases. This CDR3 is 14 amino acids long. Per the germline V gene, CDR1 is ENHRY and CDR2 is SYGVKD. The V and J ends lost 2 bases and 1 base, in that order; junction bases with no gene match: 2. Here the CDR3 DNA reads TGTGCCATCAGTGAGCGGGGGGATTCCTACGAGCAGTACTTC. Residues: CAISERGDSYEQYF.

This clone occurred once. The DNA for the CDR3 is TGTGCCTGGAGTGTACGCTGGGGCTCGTCTAACTATGGCTACACCTTC. Amino acids: CAWSVRWGSSNYGYTF. The V and J genes are TRBV30 and TRBJ1-2; possibly TRBD1 for D (5 bases). The germline V and J ends were trimmed by 0 bases and 0 bases, with 14 bases remaining between them. The CDR3 loop spans 16 amino acids. Germline CDR1 reads GTSNPN; CDR2 reads SVGIG (reference sequence).

The chain joins TRBV19 to TRBJ1-4; 7 positions match TRBD1. V shed 7 bases and J 3 bases; nucleotides not matched to a gene: 8. The CDR3 is made up of 15 amino acids. Germline assignment: CDR1 LNHDA and CDR2 SQIVND (reference sequence). This chain's CDR3 is CASTGQVSSNEKLFF. The CDR3 DNA reads TGTGCCAGTACCGGACAGGTTAGCTCTAATGAAAAACTGTTTTTT.

The rearrangement joins TRBV4-1 to TRBJ2-1; 7 bases align to TRBD2. This CDR3 has 17 residues. The V segment lost 3 bases and the J segment 2 bases; nucleotides outside the gene matches: 10. Germline CDR1 and CDR2: MGHRA and YSYEKL. The CDR3 nucleotides are TGCGCCAGCAGCCAGAAGGCCCGGGACTACGCCTACAATGAGCAGTTCTTC. Residues: CASSQKARDYAYNEQFF.

This chain uses TRBV27 with TRBJ2-2; D not certain. Trimming took 2 bases from V and 6 from J, leaving 4 bases between them. Germline V gives CDR1 MNHEY, CDR2 SMNVEV (reference sequence). The CDR3 spans 12 residues. CDR3: CASSLISGELFF. For the CDR3, the DNA is TGTGCCAGCAGTTTAATCTCCGGGGAGCTGTTTTTT.

Only a few counts were recorded for this clone. This chain joins TRBV6-4 and TRBJ2-3, with 12 bases lining up with TRBD2. The trim removed 2 bases at V and 6 bases at J, leaving 6 bases unmatched. The CDR3 contains 16 residues. Germline V lookup: CDR1 MRHNA, CDR2 SNTAGT. CDR3 in DNA: TGTGCCAGCAGTGACAAGGCTAGCGGGGGGGCGGATACGCAGTATTTT. Its protein product is CASSDKASGGADTQYF.